This TCR beta chain comes out of a study of sequential checkpoint blockade in melanoma. The treatment was: randomized to nivolumab then ipilimumab (arm A) or the reverse (arm B). Profiled with immunoSEQ multiplex PCR; TCRdb holds only in-frame clones, not every one. The sample lists tens of thousands of clones, 65% to 90% occurring once. The CDR3 is 14 amino acids. Germline V gene sequence: CDR1 SGHDT, CDR2 YYEEEE. V shed 4 bases, J shed 1 base, and the junction held 5 bases outside the gene matches. The source material was CD8+ T cells sorted from blood (inferred from file names), sampled from a patient given nivolumab and ipilimumab in sequence. The J gene is TRBJ2-7, the V gene TRBV5-6, with 7 nucleotides matching TRBD2. The TCR was taken from a human donor with melanoma. CDR3 in amino acids: CASSPLGGSYEQYF. CDR3 DNA: TGTGCCAGCAGCCCCCTGGGGGGGTCCTACGAGCAGTACTTC.